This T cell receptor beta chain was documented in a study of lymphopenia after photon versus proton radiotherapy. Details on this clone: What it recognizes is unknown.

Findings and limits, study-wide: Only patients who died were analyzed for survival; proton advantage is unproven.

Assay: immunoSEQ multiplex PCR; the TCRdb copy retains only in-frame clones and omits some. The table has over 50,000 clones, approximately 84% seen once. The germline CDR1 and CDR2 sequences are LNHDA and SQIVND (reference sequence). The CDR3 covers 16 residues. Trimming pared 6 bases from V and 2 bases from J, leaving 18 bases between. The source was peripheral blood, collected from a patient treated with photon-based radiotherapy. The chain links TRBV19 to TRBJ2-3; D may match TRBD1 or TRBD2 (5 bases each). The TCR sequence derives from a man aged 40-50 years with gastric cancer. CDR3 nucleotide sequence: TGTGCCAGTAGCCACGTGGGGGAAGCCTTCACAGATACGCAGTATTTT. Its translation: CASSHVGEAFTDTQYF.